Sequencing of this TCR beta chain was carried out in a study of blood T cell repertoires in COVID-19. Background on the study: PBMCs, B-cell-depleted T cells, or T cells were the source of the cDNA or gDNA that made up the material.

The CDR3 has 12 amino acids. Trimming removed 8 bases from V and 2 bases from J, with 8 bases in between. Germline CDR1 reads KGHDR; CDR2 reads SFDVKD. Across fewer than 25 US areas, participants ranged in age from about 18 to 100 years. Self-reported history from a screening survey and questionnaire set each donor's cohort. Recovered status in Cohort 3 required two negative PCRs, clearance, or symptom resolution. This table comes from immunoSEQ multiplex PCR, and its TCRdb copy is limited to in-frame clones, with some not included. The data contain roughly 290,000 clones, 80% to 90% of them singletons.

This TCR came from a woman aged 25 to 39 who had recovered from COVID-19. The J gene is TRBJ2-5, the V gene TRBV24-1; D is unclear. The sample consisted of PBMCs or T cells enriched from blood (not recorded which). The CDR3 nucleotides read TGTGCCACCACCCCTACTCAAGAGACCCAGTACTTC. Its protein product is CATTPTQETQYF.